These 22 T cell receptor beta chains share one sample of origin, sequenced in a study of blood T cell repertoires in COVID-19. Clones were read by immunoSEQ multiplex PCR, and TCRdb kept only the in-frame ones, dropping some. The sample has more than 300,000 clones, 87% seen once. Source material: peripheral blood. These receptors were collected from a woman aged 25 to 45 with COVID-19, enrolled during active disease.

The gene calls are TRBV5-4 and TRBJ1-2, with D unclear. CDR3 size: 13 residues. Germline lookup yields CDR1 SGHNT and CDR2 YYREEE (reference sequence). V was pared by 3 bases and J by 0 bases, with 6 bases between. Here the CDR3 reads CASSSTPNYGYTF. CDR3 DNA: TGTGCCAGCAGCTCGACACCTAACTATGGCTACACCTTC.

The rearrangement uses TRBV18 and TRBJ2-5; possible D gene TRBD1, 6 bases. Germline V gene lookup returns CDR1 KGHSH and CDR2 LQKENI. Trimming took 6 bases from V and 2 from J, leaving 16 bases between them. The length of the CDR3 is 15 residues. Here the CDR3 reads CASSHGTSNQETQYF. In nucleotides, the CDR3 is TGTGCCAGCTCGCATGGGACATCGAATCAAGAGACCCAGTACTTC.

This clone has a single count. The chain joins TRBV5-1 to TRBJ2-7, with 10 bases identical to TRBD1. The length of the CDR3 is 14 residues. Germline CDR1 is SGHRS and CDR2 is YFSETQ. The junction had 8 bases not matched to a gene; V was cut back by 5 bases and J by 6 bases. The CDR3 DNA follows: TGCGCCAGCAGGGGGACAGGGGCCTGGAGCGAGCAGTACTTC. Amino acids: CASRGTGAWSEQYF.

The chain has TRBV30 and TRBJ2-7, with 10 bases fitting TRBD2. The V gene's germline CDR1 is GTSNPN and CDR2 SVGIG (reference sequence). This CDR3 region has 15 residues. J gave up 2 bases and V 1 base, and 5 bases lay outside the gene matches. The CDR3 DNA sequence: TGTGCCTGGAGTGGAAGACTAGCGGGTCCCTACGAGCAGTACTTC. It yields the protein CAWSGRLAGPYEQYF.

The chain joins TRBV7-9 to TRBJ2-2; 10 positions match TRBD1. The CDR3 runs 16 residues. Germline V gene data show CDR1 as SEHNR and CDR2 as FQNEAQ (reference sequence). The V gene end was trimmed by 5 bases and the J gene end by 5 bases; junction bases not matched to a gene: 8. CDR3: CASSPPGQGLTGELFF. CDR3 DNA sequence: TGTGCCAGCAGCCCCCCGGGACAGGGGTTAACCGGGGAGCTGTTTTTT.

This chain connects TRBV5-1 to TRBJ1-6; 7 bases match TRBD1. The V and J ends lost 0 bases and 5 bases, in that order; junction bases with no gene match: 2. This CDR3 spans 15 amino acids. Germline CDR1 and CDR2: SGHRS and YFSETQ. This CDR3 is CASSLDGTDNSPLHF. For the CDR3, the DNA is TGCGCCAGCAGCTTGGACGGGACAGATAATTCACCCCTCCACTTT.

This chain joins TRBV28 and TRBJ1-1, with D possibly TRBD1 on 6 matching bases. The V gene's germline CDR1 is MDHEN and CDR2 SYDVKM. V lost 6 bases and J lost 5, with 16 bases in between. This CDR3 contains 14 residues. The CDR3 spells CASSPTGSGTEAFF. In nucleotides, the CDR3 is TGTGCCAGCAGCCCCACAGGGTCGGGAACTGAAGCTTTCTTT.

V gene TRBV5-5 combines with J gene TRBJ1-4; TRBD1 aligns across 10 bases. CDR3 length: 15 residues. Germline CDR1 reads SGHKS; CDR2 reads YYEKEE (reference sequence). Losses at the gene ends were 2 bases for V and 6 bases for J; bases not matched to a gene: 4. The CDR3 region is CASSLSGTGDEKLFF. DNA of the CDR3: TGTGCCAGCAGCTTATCCGGGACAGGGGATGAAAAACTGTTTTTT.

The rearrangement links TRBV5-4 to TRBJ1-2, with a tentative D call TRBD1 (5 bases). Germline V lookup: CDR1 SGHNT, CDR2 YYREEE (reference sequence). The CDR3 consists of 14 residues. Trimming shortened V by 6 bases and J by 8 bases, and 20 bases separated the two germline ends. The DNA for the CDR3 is TGTGCCAGCAACCCCCGCCCGGACATCCACGGCTACACCTTC. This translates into CASNPRPDIHGYTF.

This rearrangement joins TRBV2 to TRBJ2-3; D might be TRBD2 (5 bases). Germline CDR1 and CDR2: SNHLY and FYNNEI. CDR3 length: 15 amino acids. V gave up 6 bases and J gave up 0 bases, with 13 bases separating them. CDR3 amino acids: CASSQTRTSTDTQYF. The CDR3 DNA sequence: TGTGCCAGCAGCCAGACTCGGACTAGCACAGATACGCAGTATTTT. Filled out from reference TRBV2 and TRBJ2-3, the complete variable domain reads EPEVTQTPSHQVTQMGQEVILRCVPISNHLYFYWYRQILGQKVEFLVSFYNNEISEKSEIFDDQFSVERPDGSNFTLKIRSTKLEDSAMYFCASSQTRTSTDTQYFGPGTRLTVL.

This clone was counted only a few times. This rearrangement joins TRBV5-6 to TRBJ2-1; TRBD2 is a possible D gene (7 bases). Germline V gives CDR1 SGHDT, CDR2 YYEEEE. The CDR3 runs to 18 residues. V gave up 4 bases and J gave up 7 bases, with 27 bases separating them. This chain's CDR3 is CASSPVPLGGGGGNEQFF. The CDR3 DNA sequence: TGTGCCAGCAGCCCGGTACCCCTAGGGGGAGGGGGGGGGAATGAGCAGTTCTTC.

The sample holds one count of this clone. The CDR3 bases are TGTGCCAGCAGTCTCGCCAAAGCGGGGACCTACAATGAGCAGTTCTTC. The encoded protein is CASSLAKAGTYNEQFF. This chain connects TRBV27 to TRBJ2-1, with 7 positions matching TRBD2. V gave up 5 bases and J gave up 2 bases; unmatched junction bases: 9. Germline V gene sequence: CDR1 MNHEY, CDR2 SMNVEV (reference sequence). CDR3 length: 16 residues.

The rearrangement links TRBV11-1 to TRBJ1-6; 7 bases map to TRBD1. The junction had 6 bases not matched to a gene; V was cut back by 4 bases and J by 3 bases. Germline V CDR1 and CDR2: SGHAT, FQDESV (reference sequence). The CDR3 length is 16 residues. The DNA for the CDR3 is TGTGCCAGCAGCTCCTCCGGGACAGTCTATAATTCACCCCTCCACTTT. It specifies CASSSSGTVYNSPLHF.

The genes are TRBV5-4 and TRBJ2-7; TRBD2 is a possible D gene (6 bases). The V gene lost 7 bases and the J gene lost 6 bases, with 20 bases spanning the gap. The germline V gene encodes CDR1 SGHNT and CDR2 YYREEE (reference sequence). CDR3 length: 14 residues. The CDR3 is CASSNTGTRREQYF. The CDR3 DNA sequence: TGTGCCAGCTCCAACACCGGGACTCGTCGCGAGCAGTACTTC.

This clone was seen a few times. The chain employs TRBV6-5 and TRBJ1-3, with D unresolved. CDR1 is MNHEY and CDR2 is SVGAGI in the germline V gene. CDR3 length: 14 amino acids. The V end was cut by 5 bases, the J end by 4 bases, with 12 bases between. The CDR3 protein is CASSPRGTGNTIYF. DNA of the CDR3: TGTGCCAGCAGTCCACGGGGAACCGGAAACACCATATATTTT.

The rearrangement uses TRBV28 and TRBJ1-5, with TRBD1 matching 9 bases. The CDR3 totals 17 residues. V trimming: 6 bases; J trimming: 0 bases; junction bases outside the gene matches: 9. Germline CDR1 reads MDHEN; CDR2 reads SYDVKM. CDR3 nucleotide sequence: TGTGCCAGCAGCCCGGACAGGGGCCTTTTTAGCAATCAGCCCCAGCATTTT. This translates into CASSPDRGLFSNQPQHF.

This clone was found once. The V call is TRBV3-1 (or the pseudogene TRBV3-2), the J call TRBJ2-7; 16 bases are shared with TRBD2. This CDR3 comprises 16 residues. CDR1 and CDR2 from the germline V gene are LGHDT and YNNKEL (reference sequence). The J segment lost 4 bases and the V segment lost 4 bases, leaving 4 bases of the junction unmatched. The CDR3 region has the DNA TGTGCCAGCAGCCGAGGGACTAGCGGGAGGGGGTACGAGCAGTACTTC. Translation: CASSRGTSGRGYEQYF.

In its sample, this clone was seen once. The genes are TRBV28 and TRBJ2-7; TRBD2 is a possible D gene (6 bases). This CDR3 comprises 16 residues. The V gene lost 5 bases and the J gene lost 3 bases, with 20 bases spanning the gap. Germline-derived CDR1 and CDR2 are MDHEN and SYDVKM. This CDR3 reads CASSPGGSGSYYEQYF. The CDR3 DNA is TGTGCCAGCAGTCCAGGAGGTAGCGGAAGTTACTACGAGCAGTACTTC.

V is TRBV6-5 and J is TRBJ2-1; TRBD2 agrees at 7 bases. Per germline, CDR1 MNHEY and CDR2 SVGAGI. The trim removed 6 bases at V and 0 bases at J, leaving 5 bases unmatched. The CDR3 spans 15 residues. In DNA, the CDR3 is TGTGCCAGCAGCCTACTAGCGAGCTCCTACAATGAGCAGTTCTTC. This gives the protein CASSLLASSYNEQFF.

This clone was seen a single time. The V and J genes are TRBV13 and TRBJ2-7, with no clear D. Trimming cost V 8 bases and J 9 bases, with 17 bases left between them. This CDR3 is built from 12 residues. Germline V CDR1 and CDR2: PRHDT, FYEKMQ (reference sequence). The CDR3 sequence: CASASQEELQYF. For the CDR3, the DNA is TGTGCCAGCGCATCCCAGGAAGAATTGCAGTACTTC.

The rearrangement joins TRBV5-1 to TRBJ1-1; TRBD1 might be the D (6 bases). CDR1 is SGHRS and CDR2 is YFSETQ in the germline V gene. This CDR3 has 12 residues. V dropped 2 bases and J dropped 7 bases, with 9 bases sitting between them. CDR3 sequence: CASSFPQGEAFF. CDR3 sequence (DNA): TGCGCCAGCAGCTTCCCACAGGGTGAAGCTTTCTTT.

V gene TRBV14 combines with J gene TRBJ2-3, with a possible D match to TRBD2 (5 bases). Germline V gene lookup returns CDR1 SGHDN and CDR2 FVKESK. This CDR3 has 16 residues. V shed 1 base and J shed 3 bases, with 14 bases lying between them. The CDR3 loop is CASSQGYRGWTDTQYF. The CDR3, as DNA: TGTGCCAGCAGCCAAGGCTACCGGGGTTGGACAGATACGCAGTATTTT.